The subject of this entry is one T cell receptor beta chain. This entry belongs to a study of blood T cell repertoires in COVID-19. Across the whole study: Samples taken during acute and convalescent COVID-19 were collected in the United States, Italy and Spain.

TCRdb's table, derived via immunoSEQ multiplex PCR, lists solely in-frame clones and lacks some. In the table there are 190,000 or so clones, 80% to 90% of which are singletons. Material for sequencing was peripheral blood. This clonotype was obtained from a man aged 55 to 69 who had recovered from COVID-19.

DNA for the CDR3: TGTGCCAGCAGCCAAGAAACTAGTATCTACGAGCAGTACTTC. The encoded protein is CASSQETSIYEQYF. The chain joins TRBV14 to TRBJ2-7; a weak D match, TRBD2 (5 bases). The germline gives CDR1 SGHDN, CDR2 FVKESK. The V end was cut by 0 bases, the J end by 3 bases, with 9 bases between. The length of the CDR3 is 14 residues.